The source of this TCR beta chain is a study of molecular identifiers for immune sequencing clone quantification. With regard to this clonotype: Its antigen is unknown.

Previously reported methods and listed TCR primers produced the bulk TCR libraries. TCRdb passed the PCR reads through MiXCR, listing each CDR3 protein once. The sample lists about 630,000 distinct CDR3 sequences; 25% were seen once. General study points: Sharing of a barcode by identical TCR molecules could cause highly expanded clone sizes to be underestimated.

The TCR originated in a human donor in good health. Some libraries in this study had Jurkat cell RNA spiked in. The sequenced sample was naive CD8+ T cells from blood, with Jurkat cell RNA spiked in. As to subset: FACS-sorted CD8+CD4-CCR7+CD45RA+ naive T cells.

The CDR3 loop reads CASSKGGGGEDGYTF. Here the CDR3 DNA reads TGTGCCAGCAGCAAAGGAGGAGGGGGAGAGGATGGCTACACCTTC. V is TRBV21-1 and J is TRBJ1-2; the table's D call of TRBD1 was not tested on the DNA. TRBV21-1 is assigned pseudogene status. The CDR3 loop spans 15 amino acids.